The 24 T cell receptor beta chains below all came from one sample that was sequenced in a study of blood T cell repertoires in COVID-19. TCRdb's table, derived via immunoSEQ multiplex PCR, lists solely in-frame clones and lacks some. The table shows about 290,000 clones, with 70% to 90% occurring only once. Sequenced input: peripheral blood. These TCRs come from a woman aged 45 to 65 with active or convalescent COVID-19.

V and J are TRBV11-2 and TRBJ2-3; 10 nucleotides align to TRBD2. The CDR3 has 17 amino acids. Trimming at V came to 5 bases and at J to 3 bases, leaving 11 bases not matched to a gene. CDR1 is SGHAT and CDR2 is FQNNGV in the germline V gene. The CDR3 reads CASSHDRGLALTDTQYF. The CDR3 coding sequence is TGTGCCAGCAGCCATGACCGGGGACTAGCGTTAACAGATACGCAGTATTTT. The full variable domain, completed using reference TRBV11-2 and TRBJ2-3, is EAGVAQSPRYKIIEKRQSVAFWCNPISGHATLYWYQQILGQGPKLLIQFQNNGVVDDSQLPKDRFSAERLKGVDSTLKIQPAKLEDSAVYLCASSHDRGLALTDTQYFGPGTRLTVL.

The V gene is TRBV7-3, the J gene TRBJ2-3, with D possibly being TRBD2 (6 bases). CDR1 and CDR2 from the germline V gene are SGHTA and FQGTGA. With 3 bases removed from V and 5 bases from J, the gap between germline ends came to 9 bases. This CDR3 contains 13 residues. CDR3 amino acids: CASSFTSLDTQYF. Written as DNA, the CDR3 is TGTGCCAGCAGCTTCACTAGCCTAGATACGCAGTATTTT.

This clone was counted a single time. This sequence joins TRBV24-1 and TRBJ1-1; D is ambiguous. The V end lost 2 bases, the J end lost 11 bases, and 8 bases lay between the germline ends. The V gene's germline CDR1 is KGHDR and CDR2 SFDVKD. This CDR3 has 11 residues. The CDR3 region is CATSDSNEAFF. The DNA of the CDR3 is TGTGCCACCAGTGATTCGAACGAGGCTTTCTTT.

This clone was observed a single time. The chain's CDR3 is CATSRRKASGDTF. In nucleotides, the CDR3 is TGTGCCACCAGCAGACGAAAGGCTTCGGGAGACACCTTC. This chain links TRBV15 with TRBJ1-2; D gene unclear. The germline CDR1 and CDR2 sequences are LNHNV and YYDKDF (reference sequence). This CDR3 spans 13 amino acids. Between the trimmed V and J ends, which lost 2 bases and 12 bases, there was a span of 16 bases. Drawing the rest from reference TRBV15 and TRBJ1-2, the complete variable domain is DAMVIQNPRYQVTQFGKPVTLSCSQTLNHNVMYWYQQKSSQAPKLLFHYYDKDFNNEADTPDNFQSRRPNTSFCFLDIRSPGLGDTAMYLCATSRRKASGDTFGSGTRLTVV.

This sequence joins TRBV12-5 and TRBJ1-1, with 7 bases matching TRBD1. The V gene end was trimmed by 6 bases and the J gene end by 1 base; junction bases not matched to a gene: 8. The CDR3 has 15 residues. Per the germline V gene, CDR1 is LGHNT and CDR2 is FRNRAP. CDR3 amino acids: CASGLTGSRNTEAFF. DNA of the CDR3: TGTGCTAGTGGCCTGACAGGGAGTAGGAACACTGAAGCTTTCTTT.

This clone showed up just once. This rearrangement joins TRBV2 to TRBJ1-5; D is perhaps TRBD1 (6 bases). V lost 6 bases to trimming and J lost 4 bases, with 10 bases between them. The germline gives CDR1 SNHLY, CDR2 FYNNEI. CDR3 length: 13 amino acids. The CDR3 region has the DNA TGTGCCAGCAGAAGAGACAGGAATCAGCCCCAGCATTTT. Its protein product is CASRRDRNQPQHF. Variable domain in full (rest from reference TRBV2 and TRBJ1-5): EPEVTQTPSHQVTQMGQEVILRCVPISNHLYFYWYRQILGQKVEFLVSFYNNEISEKSEIFDDQFSVERPDGSNFTLKIRSTKLEDSAMYFCASRRDRNQPQHFGDGTRLSIL.

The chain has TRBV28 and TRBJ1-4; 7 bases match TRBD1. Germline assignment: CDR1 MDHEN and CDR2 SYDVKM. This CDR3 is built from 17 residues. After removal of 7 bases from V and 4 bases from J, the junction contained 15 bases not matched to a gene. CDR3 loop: CASKVGGGSFLNEKLFF. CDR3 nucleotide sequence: TGTGCCAGCAAGGTTGGAGGGGGCTCTTTTCTTAATGAAAAACTGTTTTTT.

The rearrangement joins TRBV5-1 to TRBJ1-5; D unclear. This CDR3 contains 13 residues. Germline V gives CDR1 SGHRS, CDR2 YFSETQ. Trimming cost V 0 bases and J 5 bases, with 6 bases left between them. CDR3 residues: CASSLDQYQPQHF. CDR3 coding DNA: TGCGCCAGCAGCTTGGACCAGTATCAGCCCCAGCATTTT.

CDR3 DNA: TGTGCCAGCAGCCCCGGACTAGCGGGAGGATACGAGCAGTACTTC. This sequence encodes CASSPGLAGGYEQYF. This chain connects TRBV21-1 to TRBJ2-7; the D call in the table, TRBD2, was not verified against the DNA. TRBV21-1 is a known pseudogene. This CDR3 is built from 15 residues.

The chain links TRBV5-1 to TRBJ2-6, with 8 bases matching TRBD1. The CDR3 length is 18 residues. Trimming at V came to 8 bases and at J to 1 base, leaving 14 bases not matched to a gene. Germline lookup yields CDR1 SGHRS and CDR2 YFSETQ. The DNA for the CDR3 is TGCGCCAGTACCTTAAATGGACAGGGACCATCTGGGGCCAACGTCCTGACTTTC. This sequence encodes CASTLNGQGPSGANVLTF. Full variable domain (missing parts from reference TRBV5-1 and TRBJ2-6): KAGVTQTPRYLIKTRGQQVTLSCSPISGHRSVSWYQQTPGQGLQFLFEYFSETQRNKGNFPGRFSGRQFSNSRSEMNVSTLELGDSALYLCASTLNGQGPSGANVLTFGAGSRLTVL.

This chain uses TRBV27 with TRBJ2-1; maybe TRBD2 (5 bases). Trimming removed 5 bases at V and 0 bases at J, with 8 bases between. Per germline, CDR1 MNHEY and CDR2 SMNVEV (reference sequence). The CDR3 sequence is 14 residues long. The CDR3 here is CASSLGSSYNEQFF. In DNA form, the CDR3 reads TGTGCCAGCAGTCTAGGGAGCTCCTACAATGAGCAGTTCTTC.

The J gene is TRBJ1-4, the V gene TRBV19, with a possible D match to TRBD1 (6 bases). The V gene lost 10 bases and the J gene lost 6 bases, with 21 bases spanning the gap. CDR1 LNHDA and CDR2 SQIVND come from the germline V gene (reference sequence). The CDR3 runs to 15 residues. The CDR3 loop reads CATLPGGARDEKLFF. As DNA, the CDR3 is TGTGCCACCCTACCGGGGGGGGCAAGGGATGAAAAACTGTTTTTT.

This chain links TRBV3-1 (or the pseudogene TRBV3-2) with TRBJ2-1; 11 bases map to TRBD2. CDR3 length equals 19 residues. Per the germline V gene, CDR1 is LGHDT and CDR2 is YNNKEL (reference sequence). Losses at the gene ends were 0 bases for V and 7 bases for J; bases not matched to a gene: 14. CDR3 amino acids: CASSQDNPSGRPGWNEQFF. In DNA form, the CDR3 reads TGTGCCAGCAGCCAAGATAACCCTAGCGGGAGGCCCGGGTGGAATGAGCAGTTCTTC.

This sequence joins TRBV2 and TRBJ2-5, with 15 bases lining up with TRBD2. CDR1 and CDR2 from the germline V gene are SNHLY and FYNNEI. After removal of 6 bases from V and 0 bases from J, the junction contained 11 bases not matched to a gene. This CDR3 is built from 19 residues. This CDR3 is CASSAFGTSGRKNQETQYF. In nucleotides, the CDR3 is TGTGCCAGCAGCGCCTTCGGGACTAGCGGGAGGAAGAACCAAGAGACCCAGTACTTC.

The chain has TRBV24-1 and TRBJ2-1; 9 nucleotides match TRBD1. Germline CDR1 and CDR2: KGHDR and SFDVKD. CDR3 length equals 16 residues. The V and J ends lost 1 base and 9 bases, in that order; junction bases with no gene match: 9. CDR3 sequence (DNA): TGTGCCACCAGTGATTTTAGGGACAGGGATGACGCTGAGCAGTTCTTC. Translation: CATSDFRDRDDAEQFF.

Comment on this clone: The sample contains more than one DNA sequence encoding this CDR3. CDR3 sequence: CASSPHGGGTYQSNQPQHF. CDR3 DNA sequence: TGTGCCAGTAGCCCCCACGGCGGGGGGACCTATCAGAGCAATCAGCCCCAGCATTTT. The V and J genes are TRBV19 and TRBJ1-5, with D perhaps TRBD1 (5 bases). V was clipped by 6 bases and J by 1 base, with 25 bases between them. CDR1 and CDR2 from the germline V gene are LNHDA and SQIVND (reference sequence). This CDR3 comprises 19 residues.

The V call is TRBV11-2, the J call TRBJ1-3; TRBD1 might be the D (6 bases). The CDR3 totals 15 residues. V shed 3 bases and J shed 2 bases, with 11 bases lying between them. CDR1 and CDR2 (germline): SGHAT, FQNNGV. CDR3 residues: CASSFTGLTGNTIYF. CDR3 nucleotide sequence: TGTGCCAGCAGCTTCACAGGGTTGACTGGAAACACCATATATTTT.

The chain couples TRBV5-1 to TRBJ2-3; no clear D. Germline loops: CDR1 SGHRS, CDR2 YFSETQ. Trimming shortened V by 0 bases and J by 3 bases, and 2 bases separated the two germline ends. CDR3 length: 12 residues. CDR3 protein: CASSLVTDTQYF. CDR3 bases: TGCGCCAGCAGCTTGGTAACAGATACGCAGTATTTT.

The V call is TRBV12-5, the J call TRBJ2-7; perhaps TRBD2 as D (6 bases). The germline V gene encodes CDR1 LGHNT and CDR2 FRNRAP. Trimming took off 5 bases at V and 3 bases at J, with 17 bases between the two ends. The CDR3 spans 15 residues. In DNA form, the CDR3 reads TGTGCTAGTGGTCCACTAGCCTTCATACTCTACGAGCAGTACTTC. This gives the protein CASGPLAFILYEQYF.

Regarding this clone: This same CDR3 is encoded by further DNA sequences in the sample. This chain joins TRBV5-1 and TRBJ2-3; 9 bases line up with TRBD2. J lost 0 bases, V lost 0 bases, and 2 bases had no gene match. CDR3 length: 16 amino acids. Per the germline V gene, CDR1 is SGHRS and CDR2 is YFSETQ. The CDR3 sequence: CASSLVLAGSTDTQYF. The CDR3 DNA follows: TGCGCCAGCAGCTTGGTACTAGCGGGTAGCACAGATACGCAGTATTTT.

The DNA of the CDR3 is TGTGCCAGCAGCTTAGGGTCTGGGGGCATGGAAGCTTTCTTT. Translated, it gives CASSLGSGGMEAFF. The chain joins TRBV11-2 to TRBJ1-1; a possible D gene is TRBD1 (6 bases). This CDR3 is 14 amino acids long. Germline loops: CDR1 SGHAT, CDR2 FQNNGV. V was shortened by 1 base and J by 8 bases, with 14 bases between the two germline ends.

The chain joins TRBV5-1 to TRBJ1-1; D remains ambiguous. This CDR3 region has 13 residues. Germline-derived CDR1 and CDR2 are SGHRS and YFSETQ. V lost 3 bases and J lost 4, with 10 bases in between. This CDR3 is CASSSEVGTEAFF. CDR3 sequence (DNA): TGCGCCAGCAGCTCCGAAGTCGGCACTGAAGCTTTCTTT.

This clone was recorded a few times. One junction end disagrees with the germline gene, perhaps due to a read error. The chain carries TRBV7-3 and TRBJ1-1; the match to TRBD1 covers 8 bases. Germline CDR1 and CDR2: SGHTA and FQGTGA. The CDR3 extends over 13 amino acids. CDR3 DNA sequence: TGTGCCAGCAGCATAACAGGGGGCACTGAAGCTTTCTTT. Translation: CASSITGGTEAFF.

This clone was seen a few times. Here the CDR3 DNA reads TGCGCCAGCAGCTCGGGACTGGCAGCCTACGAGCAGTACTTC. This codes for CASSSGLAAYEQYF. This chain uses TRBV5-1 with TRBJ2-7; D is possibly TRBD2 (6 bases). The CDR3 runs to 14 residues. The germline V gene encodes CDR1 SGHRS and CDR2 YFSETQ. V lost 3 bases and J 2 bases, leaving 12 bases between the germline ends. The full variable domain, completed using reference TRBV5-1 and TRBJ2-7, is KAGVTQTPRYLIKTRGQQVTLSCSPISGHRSVSWYQQTPGQGLQFLFEYFSETQRNKGNFPGRFSGRQFSNSRSEMNVSTLELGDSALYLCASSSGLAAYEQYFGPGTRLTVT.